The 20 T cell receptor beta chains given below trace back to one sample, sequenced in a study of response to subunit inactivated influenza vaccine. TCRdb passed the RT-PCR reads through MiXCR, listing each CDR3 protein once. Found here are some 800,000 distinct CDR3 sequences, about 20% of them singletons; the top ten hold roughly 10%. Sequenced material: PBMCs from blood, taken 5 days after vaccination. Receptors originate from a man in his forties or fifties who received an inactivated influenza vaccine.

The chain is built from TRBV20-1 and TRBJ2-1; the D is unclear. Per germline, CDR1 DFQATT and CDR2 SNEGSKA (reference sequence). CDR3 length equals 14 residues. Trimming pared 6 bases from V and 2 bases from J, leaving 14 bases between. In nucleotides, the CDR3 is TGCAGTGCACCCCAGGCGGTCGCCTACAATGAGCAGTTCTTC. This sequence encodes CSAPQAVAYNEQFF.

This clonotype came up a few times. The chain uses TRBV20-1 and TRBJ2-1; D not certain. V was trimmed by 0 bases and J by 0 bases, leaving 15 bases between them. The CDR3 runs 17 residues. Germline lookup yields CDR1 DFQATT and CDR2 SNEGSKA (reference sequence). CDR3 bases: TGCAGTGCTAGAGATTTTTCCCAGCGAGTCTCCTACAATGAGCAGTTCTTC. Its translation is CSARDFSQRVSYNEQFF.

The count of this clonotype is one. V is TRBV28 and J is TRBJ2-5, with TRBD1 matching over 10 bases. The CDR3 runs 15 residues. The ends lost 5 bases at V and 5 bases at J; junction bases unmatched: 8. Germline values: CDR1 MDHEN, CDR2 SYDVKM. CDR3 nucleotides: TGTGCCAGCAGTAAGAGACAGGGGGCAGGGGAGACCCAGTACTTC. It translates to CASSKRQGAGETQYF.

The V call is TRBV28, the J call TRBJ2-3, with 10 positions matching TRBD1. The CDR3 runs 16 residues. V gave up 2 bases and J gave up 0 bases; unmatched junction bases: 2. Germline CDR1 reads MDHEN; CDR2 reads SYDVKM. Here the CDR3 reads CASSLRTGGSTDTQYF. The CDR3 DNA reads TGTGCCAGCAGTTTAAGGACAGGGGGTAGCACAGATACGCAGTATTTT.

This sequence joins TRBV10-3 and TRBJ1-5; TRBD1 agrees at 11 bases. The germline V gene has CDR1 ENHRY and CDR2 SYGVKD. V shed 5 bases and J 7 bases; nucleotides not matched to a gene: 4. There are 14 residues in the CDR3. The CDR3 sequence is CAISRDRGYQPQHF. The CDR3 coding sequence is TGTGCCATCAGTCGGGACAGGGGGTACCAGCCCCAGCATTTT.

This chain connects TRBV12-3 or TRBV12-4 to TRBJ2-5; D is ambiguous. Trimming shortened V by 2 bases and J by 4 bases, and 8 bases separated the two germline ends. The CDR3 has 13 residues. The CDR3 DNA sequence: TGTGCCAGCAGTTTATCGCATCGAGAGACCCAGTACTTC. It specifies CASSLSHRETQYF.

The genes are TRBV27 and TRBJ2-3; D possibly corresponds to TRBD2 (6 bases). With 6 bases removed from V and 7 bases from J, the gap between germline ends came to 20 bases. The CDR3 contains 15 residues. CDR1 is MNHEY, CDR2 SMNVEV, per germline (reference sequence). The CDR3 nucleotides read TGTGCCAGCAGATTAGCGGATTCAGGGTCGTATACGCAGTATTTT. Translation gives CASRLADSGSYTQYF.

V gene TRBV15 combines with J gene TRBJ2-1, with 12 bases matching TRBD2. The germline CDR1 and CDR2 sequences are LNHNV and YYDKDF (reference sequence). The V segment lost 3 bases and the J segment 6 bases; nucleotides outside the gene matches: 3. The CDR3 consists of 15 residues. Here the CDR3 DNA reads TGTGCCACCAGCAGGACTAGCGGGGGAATCAATGAGCAGTTCTTC. Protein: CATSRTSGGINEQFF.

This clonotype was seen many times. The V call is TRBV5-6, the J call TRBJ2-7, with 11 positions matching TRBD1. This CDR3 is 15 amino acids long. The V segment lost 2 bases and the J segment 4 bases; nucleotides outside the gene matches: 5. Germline CDR1 SGHDT, CDR2 YYEEEE. The CDR3 loop reads CASSFRDRGTYEQYF. The CDR3 bases are TGTGCCAGCAGCTTCCGGGACAGGGGGACTTACGAGCAGTACTTC.

This clonotype occurred a few times. The J gene is TRBJ2-2, the V gene TRBV4-3; tentatively, D is TRBD2 (7 bases). Trimming removed 3 bases from V and 3 bases from J, with 17 bases in between. This CDR3 is 17 amino acids long. CDR1 is LGHNA, CDR2 YSLEER, per germline. The CDR3 coding sequence is TGCGCCAGCAGCCAGCGGTGGGCGGGGGCGGACACCGGGGAGCTGTTTTTT. Translating it yields CASSQRWAGADTGELFF.

J is TRBJ2-7 and V is TRBV5-6; D is ambiguous. Trimming stripped 0 bases from V and 1 base from J, with 14 bases between. CDR1 SGHDT and CDR2 YYEEEE come from the germline V gene. This CDR3 is 16 amino acids long. This CDR3 is CASSLGTAWASYEQYF. DNA for the CDR3: TGTGCCAGCAGCTTGGGGACGGCGTGGGCTTCCTACGAGCAGTACTTC.

This clonotype turned up a few times. This sequence joins TRBV3-1 and TRBJ1-1; D is undetermined. The germline V gene encodes CDR1 LGHDT and CDR2 YNNKEL (reference sequence). The CDR3 has 13 amino acids. Trimming cost V 4 bases and J 4 bases, with 10 bases left between them. CDR3 coding DNA: TGTGCCAGCAGCCGGCTTTTGGGCACTGAAGCTTTCTTT. Encoded protein: CASSRLLGTEAFF.

The chain joins TRBV12-3 or TRBV12-4 to TRBJ2-7; D ambiguous. The CDR3 runs to 13 residues. Between the trimmed V and J ends, which lost 6 bases and 7 bases, there was a span of 16 bases. This CDR3 reads CASSSPGLGEQYF. CDR3 sequence (DNA): TGTGCCAGCAGCTCACCAGGTCTGGGGGAGCAGTACTTC.

This clonotype came up a few times. This sequence joins TRBV4-3 and TRBJ1-5; 7 bases are shared with TRBD1. CDR3 length equals 15 residues. Germline V lookup: CDR1 LGHNA, CDR2 YSLEER. V lost 2 bases and J lost 5; bases outside the gene matches: 6. Written as DNA, the CDR3 is TGCGCCAGCAGCCAACAAGACAGGGTCTATCAGCCCCAGCATTTT. Protein: CASSQQDRVYQPQHF.

In its sample, this clonotype was seen a few times. V is TRBV28 and J is TRBJ2-7; 9 bases map to TRBD2. Germline CDR1 is MDHEN and CDR2 is SYDVKM. CDR3 size: 15 residues. After removal of 4 bases from V and 1 base from J, the junction contained 5 bases not matched to a gene. The CDR3 DNA is TGTGCCAGCAGTTCCGGACTAGCGTCGTCCTACGAGCAGTACTTC. It encodes CASSSGLASSYEQYF.

This clonotype was found a few times. The chain joins TRBV5-5 to TRBJ1-2; TRBD1 matches 8 bases. Germline V gene sequence: CDR1 SGHKS, CDR2 YYEKEE (reference sequence). V gave up 0 bases and J gave up 3 bases; unmatched junction bases: 7. This CDR3 comprises 16 residues. CDR3 in amino acids: CASSLDIGQGHYGYTF. The CDR3 DNA sequence: TGTGCCAGCAGCTTGGATATAGGACAGGGCCACTATGGCTACACCTTC.

The chain couples TRBV18 to TRBJ2-2, with D perhaps TRBD1 (5 bases). V lost 2 bases and J lost 2, with 9 bases in between. This CDR3 is built from 15 residues. The germline V gene has CDR1 KGHSH and CDR2 LQKENI. The CDR3 protein is CASSPNRPNTGELFF. The CDR3 DNA reads TGTGCCAGCTCACCAAACAGGCCTAACACCGGGGAGCTGTTTTTT.

There are many counts of this clonotype. The CDR3 DNA reads TGTGCCAGCAGTTCCTACAGGGTAGGGGGCATTCAGTACTTC. Its protein is CASSSYRVGGIQYF. The chain uses TRBV12-3 or TRBV12-4 and TRBJ2-4, with TRBD1 as a possible D gene (6 bases). The length of the CDR3 is 14 residues. The V gene lost 4 bases and the J gene lost 9 bases, with 16 bases spanning the gap.

There are many counts of this clonotype. The V call is TRBV28, the J call TRBJ2-7; no definite D call. The CDR3 runs 11 residues. Trimming shortened V by 9 bases and J by 4 bases, and 10 bases separated the two germline ends. Germline V gene lookup returns CDR1 MDHEN and CDR2 SYDVKM. CDR3 bases: TGTGCCAGTACTCTGGGGTACGAGCAGTACTTC. This codes for CASTLGYEQYF.

This clonotype was detected only a few times. This sequence joins TRBV7-2 and TRBJ2-1; 7 bases fit TRBD1. After removal of 3 bases from V and 6 bases from J, the junction contained 8 bases not matched to a gene. Germline values: CDR1 SGHTA, CDR2 FQGNSA. CDR3 length: 15 residues. CDR3 sequence: CASSLYQGEGNEQFF. CDR3 DNA sequence: TGTGCCAGCAGCTTGTATCAGGGGGAAGGCAATGAGCAGTTCTTC.